Below are 25 T cell receptor beta chains sequenced from a single sample in a study of memory CD4+ T cells and cytomegalovirus serostatus (dated by TCRdb to between 2018 and 2021). Single viable CD3+CD4+CD8-CD45RO+ cells were sorted as memory CD4+ T cells on a FACSAria II. Libraries were built with the immunoSEQ multiplex PCR assay. TCRdb provides this immuneACCESS table in a form limited to in-frame rearrangements. Some clones are lacking; in checked studies, under half of them reflect an unresolved V gene, and why the rest are absent is not known. Here the sample has about 82,000 clones; 75% to 90% occur a single time. The ten largest account for less than 0.9% of the sample. Sequencing was carried out using memory CD4+ T cells from blood. The source of these receptors is an adult in good health and CMV-seronegative.

The chain has TRBV9 and TRBJ1-2; no definite D call. V was clipped by 2 bases and J by 7 bases, with 15 bases between them. The CDR3 has 14 residues. In germline, CDR1 is SGDLS, CDR2 YYNGEE. This CDR3 is CASSVNLGFAGYTF. CDR3 DNA: TGTGCCAGCAGCGTGAATCTGGGCTTCGCTGGCTACACCTTC. Looking up the rest from reference TRBV9 and TRBJ1-2 gives the full variable domain: DSGVTQTPKHLITATGQRVTLRCSPRSGDLSVYWYQQSLDQGLQFLIQYYNGEERAKGNILERFSAQQFPDLHSELNLSSLELGDSALYFCASSVNLGFAGYTFGSGTRLTVV.

The chain uses TRBV19 and TRBJ1-3; D gene ambiguous. Trimming removed 7 bases from V and 1 base from J, with 8 bases in between. The CDR3 is 13 residues long. Looked up from germline, CDR1 is LNHDA and CDR2 is SQIVND (reference sequence). This chain's CDR3 is CASMVGSGNTIYF. The CDR3 DNA reads TGTGCCAGTATGGTTGGGTCTGGAAACACCATATATTTT.

This chain connects TRBV7-3 to TRBJ2-3; TRBD2 aligns across 10 bases. CDR1 and CDR2 from the germline V gene are SGHTA and FQGTGA. There are 16 residues in the CDR3. The trim removed 5 bases at V and 5 bases at J, leaving 10 bases unmatched. The CDR3 DNA follows: TGTGCCAGCAGCCCACTAGCGGGACTCCGCCTAGATACGCAGTATTTT. Encoded protein: CASSPLAGLRLDTQYF.

The rearrangement links TRBV2 to TRBJ1-5; 8 bases are a match to TRBD1. This CDR3 is built from 15 residues. Germline CDR1 and CDR2: SNHLY and FYNNEI. Losses at the gene ends were 6 bases for V and 2 bases for J; bases not matched to a gene: 6. Here the CDR3 DNA reads TGTGCCAGCAGCCTTGACAGGGGAGGCAATCAGCCCCAGCATTTT. Translated, it gives CASSLDRGGNQPQHF.

The rearrangement links TRBV2 to TRBJ1-1; tentative D call: TRBD1 (5 bases). V was pared by 6 bases and J by 0 bases, with 17 bases between. Germline CDR1 and CDR2: SNHLY and FYNNEI. This CDR3 has 16 residues. CDR3 sequence: CASRVTELLMNTEAFF. The CDR3, as DNA: TGTGCCAGCAGGGTGACAGAACTACTGATGAACACTGAAGCTTTCTTT.

This clone was observed a single time. The chain uses TRBV29-1 and TRBJ2-3; TRBD2 matches at 7 bases. The CDR3 extends over 14 amino acids. V shed 0 bases and J 6 bases; nucleotides not matched to a gene: 6. Germline V gene lookup returns CDR1 SQVTM and CDR2 ANQGSEA. The DNA of the CDR3 is TGCAGCGTTGAAGAGCGGGGGAGGGTTGATACGCAGTATTTT. Its protein product is CSVEERGRVDTQYF.

The chain links TRBV19 to TRBJ2-2, with 8 bases that match TRBD2. This CDR3 spans 17 amino acids. The V gene end was trimmed by 4 bases and the J gene end by 1 base; junction bases not matched to a gene: 8. Germline V gives CDR1 LNHDA, CDR2 SQIVND (reference sequence). The CDR3 sequence is CASSTERGRGNTGELFF. The CDR3 DNA reads TGTGCCAGTAGTACAGAGCGGGGGAGGGGGAACACCGGGGAGCTGTTTTTT.

V gene TRBV4-1 combines with J gene TRBJ2-7; D perhaps matches TRBD1 (5 bases). Germline CDR1 and CDR2: MGHRA and YSYEKL. CDR3 length: 13 amino acids. The germline V and J ends were trimmed by 3 bases and 3 bases, with 9 bases remaining between them. Here the CDR3 DNA reads TGCGCCAGCAGCCACCCCCAGGGCTACGAGCAGTACTTC. Its protein is CASSHPQGYEQYF.

There are a few counts of this clone. The CDR3 nucleotides read TGTGCCAGCAGCCTTAACCGGGAGCCCCAGCATTTT. It encodes CASSLNREPQHF. The chain links TRBV7-2 to TRBJ1-5, with unresolved D. The CDR3 covers 12 residues. V lost 5 bases, J lost 8 bases, and 10 bases lay in between. The V gene's germline CDR1 is SGHTA and CDR2 FQGNSA. The complete variable domain, with remaining parts taken from reference TRBV7-2 and TRBJ1-5, reads GAGVSQSPSNKVTEKGKDVELRCDPISGHTALYWYRQSLGQGLEFLIYFQGNSAPDKSGLPSDRFSAERTGGSVSTLTIQRTQQEDSAVYLCASSLNREPQHFGDGTRLSIL.

The chain carries TRBV28 and TRBJ2-7; D perhaps matches TRBD1 (6 bases). With 4 bases removed from V and 6 bases from J, the gap between germline ends came to 7 bases. CDR1 and CDR2 (germline): MDHEN, SYDVKM. There are 11 residues in the CDR3. The CDR3 region has the DNA TGTGCCAGCAGTTCAGGGGCCGAGCAGTACTTC. Translation: CASSSGAEQYF.

The V gene is TRBV5-1, the J gene TRBJ2-5; no firm D call. Judging by the DNA end, TRBJ2-7 fits better; the J call may be wrong. Germline V gene lookup returns CDR1 SGHRS and CDR2 YFSETQ. The CDR3 totals 13 residues. CDR3: CASSYGQSYEQYF. CDR3 in DNA: TGCGCCAGCAGCTACGGCCAGTCTTACGAGCAGTACTTC.

There are a few counts of this clone. V is TRBV10-3 and J is TRBJ1-1; TRBD1 agrees at 9 bases. Per germline, CDR1 ENHRY and CDR2 SYGVKD. The length of the CDR3 is 13 residues. Trimming removed 4 bases from V and 6 bases from J; junction bases left unmatched: 3. The CDR3 protein is CAISGTGAAEAFF. CDR3 nucleotides: TGTGCCATCAGTGGGACAGGGGCTGCTGAAGCTTTCTTT.

The chain joins TRBV5-8 to TRBJ1-1; TRBD1 is a possible D gene (6 bases). V was clipped by 1 base and J by 6 bases, with 13 bases between them. This CDR3 spans 14 amino acids. Per the germline V gene, CDR1 is SGHTS and CDR2 is YDEGEE. The CDR3 DNA reads as TGTGCCAGCAGCTTGAGGTGGGCAGGGGCTGAAGCTTTCTTT. Translation gives CASSLRWAGAEAFF.

This clone was observed a handful of times. The chain's CDR3 is CASSQVAQNSYEQYF. The DNA of the CDR3 is TGCGCCAGCAGCCAAGTTGCGCAGAATAGCTACGAGCAGTACTTC. J is TRBJ2-7 and V is TRBV4-1; D not resolved. Germline lookup yields CDR1 MGHRA and CDR2 YSYEKL. V lost 1 base, J lost 3 bases, and 13 bases lay in between. The CDR3 consists of 15 residues.

This chain connects TRBV5-1 to TRBJ2-5, with D hard to call. V was cut by 4 bases and J by 3 bases, with 7 bases left in between. The CDR3 has 12 residues. Per germline, CDR1 SGHRS and CDR2 YFSETQ. The CDR3 DNA reads as TGCGCCAGCAGCAAGGGCGAAGAGACCCAGTACTTC. Its protein product is CASSKGEETQYF.

The chain links TRBV7-9 to TRBJ2-3; D is possibly TRBD2 (5 bases). Deletions cut 1 base from V and 6 bases from J, with 11 bases between. The CDR3 covers 14 residues. Germline CDR1 SEHNR, CDR2 FQNEAQ (reference sequence). CDR3 protein: CASSLEGVTDTQYF. Here the CDR3 DNA reads TGTGCCAGCAGCTTAGAGGGAGTAACGGATACGCAGTATTTT.

The genes are TRBV28 and TRBJ1-2, with a weak D call TRBD1 (5 bases). This CDR3 comprises 12 residues. The germline V gene encodes CDR1 MDHEN and CDR2 SYDVKM. Trimming shortened V by 7 bases and J by 4 bases, and 10 bases separated the two germline ends. CDR3 protein: CASTGTIYGYTF. For the CDR3, the DNA is TGTGCCAGCACAGGGACCATCTATGGCTACACCTTC.

The rearrangement joins TRBV7-3 to TRBJ2-7; perhaps TRBD1 as D (5 bases). Germline loops: CDR1 SGHTA, CDR2 FQGTGA. The CDR3 consists of 13 residues. V lost 5 bases and J lost 6, with 14 bases in between. CDR3 DNA sequence: TGTGCCAGCAGCATCTACAGGTCTAGCGAGCAGTACTTC. As protein: CASSIYRSSEQYF.

J is TRBJ1-5 and V is TRBV6-6, with D maybe TRBD1 (5 bases). The germline V gene encodes CDR1 MNHNY and CDR2 SVGAGI (reference sequence). V dropped 2 bases and J dropped 0 bases, with 11 bases sitting between them. The CDR3 loop spans 16 amino acids. CDR3 residues: CASSYITGLSNQPQHF. DNA for the CDR3: TGTGCCAGCAGTTACATCACGGGGCTTAGCAATCAGCCCCAGCATTTT.

The genes are TRBV29-1 and TRBJ2-6; tentative D call: TRBD1 (5 bases). Germline CDR1 is SQVTM and CDR2 is ANQGSEA. The CDR3 runs to 14 residues. Trimming shortened V by 3 bases and J by 4 bases, and 10 bases separated the two germline ends. The CDR3 nucleotides read TGCAGCGTTGACCAGGGCCCCGGGGCCAACGTCCTGACTTTC. Encoded protein: CSVDQGPGANVLTF.

The rearrangement links TRBV18 to TRBJ2-5, with D hard to call. Looked up from germline, CDR1 is KGHSH and CDR2 is LQKENI. V lost 0 bases, J lost 1 base, and 6 bases lay in between. There are 14 residues in the CDR3. This CDR3 reads CASSPPAGQETQYF. The CDR3 DNA reads as TGTGCCAGCTCACCACCGGCAGGCCAAGAGACCCAGTACTTC.

The J gene is TRBJ1-5, the V gene TRBV10-3, with D hard to call. CDR3 length: 13 residues. Per germline, CDR1 ENHRY and CDR2 SYGVKD. V dropped 0 bases and J dropped 5 bases, with 5 bases sitting between them. The CDR3 here is CAISESAHQPQHF. The CDR3 DNA sequence: TGTGCCATCAGTGAGTCAGCGCATCAGCCCCAGCATTTT.

The V gene is TRBV5-1, the J gene TRBJ1-4; 7 bases map to TRBD1. The CDR3 length is 14 residues. Germline V lookup: CDR1 SGHRS, CDR2 YFSETQ. V shed 2 bases, J shed 4 bases, and the junction held 2 bases outside the gene matches. The chain's CDR3 is CASSFGQDNEKLFF. The DNA of the CDR3 is TGCGCCAGCAGCTTTGGACAGGATAATGAAAAACTGTTTTTT.

There are a few counts of this clone. The CDR3 is CASSDGGGRDEQFF. DNA for the CDR3: TGTGCCAGCAGTGACGGCGGGGGACGTGATGAGCAGTTCTTC. The gene calls are TRBV9 and TRBJ2-1; 7 bases agree with TRBD2. Germline loops: CDR1 SGDLS, CDR2 YYNGEE. The J segment lost 8 bases and the V segment lost 5 bases, leaving 10 bases of the junction unmatched. This CDR3 is built from 14 residues.

This chain uses TRBV7-3 with TRBJ1-1; 10 positions agree with TRBD1. Germline CDR1 SGHTA, CDR2 FQGTGA. Trimming took 5 bases from V and 5 from J; bases not matched to a gene: 5. The CDR3 is 14 amino acids. The CDR3 DNA reads TGTGCCAGCAGCGCGGACAGGGGGGGAACTGAAGCTTTCTTT. Residues: CASSADRGGTEAFF. The full variable domain, with the rest looked up from reference TRBV7-3 and TRBJ1-1, is GAGVSQTPSNKVTEKGKYVELRCDPISGHTALYWYRQSLGQGPEFLIYFQGTGAADDSGLPNDRFFAVRPEGSVSTLKIQRTERGDSAVYLCASSADRGGTEAFFGQGTRLTVV.